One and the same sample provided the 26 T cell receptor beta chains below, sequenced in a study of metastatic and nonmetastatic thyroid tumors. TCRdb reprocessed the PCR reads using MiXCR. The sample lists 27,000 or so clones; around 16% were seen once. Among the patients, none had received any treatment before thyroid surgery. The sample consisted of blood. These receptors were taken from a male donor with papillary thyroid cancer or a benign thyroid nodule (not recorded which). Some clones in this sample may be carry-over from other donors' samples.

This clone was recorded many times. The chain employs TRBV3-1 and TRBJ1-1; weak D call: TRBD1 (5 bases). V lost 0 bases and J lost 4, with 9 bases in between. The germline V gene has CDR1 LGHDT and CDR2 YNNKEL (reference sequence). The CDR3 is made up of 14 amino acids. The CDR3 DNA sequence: TGTGCCAGCAGCCAAGATGTTGGGGGCACTGAAGCTTTCTTT. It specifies CASSQDVGGTEAFF.

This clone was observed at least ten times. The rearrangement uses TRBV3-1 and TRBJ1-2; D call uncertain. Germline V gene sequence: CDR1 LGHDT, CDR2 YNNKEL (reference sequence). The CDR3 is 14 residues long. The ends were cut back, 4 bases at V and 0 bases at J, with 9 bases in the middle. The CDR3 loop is CASSPFEANYGYTF. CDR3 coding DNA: TGTGCCAGCAGCCCGTTTGAAGCTAACTATGGCTACACCTTC.

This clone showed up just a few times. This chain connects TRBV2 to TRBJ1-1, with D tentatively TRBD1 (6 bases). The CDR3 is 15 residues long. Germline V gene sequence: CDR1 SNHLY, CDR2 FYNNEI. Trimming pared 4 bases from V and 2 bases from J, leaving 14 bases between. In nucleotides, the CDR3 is TGTGCCAGCAGTGTGGGGACACTGAGTAACACTGAAGCTTTCTTT. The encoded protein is CASSVGTLSNTEAFF.

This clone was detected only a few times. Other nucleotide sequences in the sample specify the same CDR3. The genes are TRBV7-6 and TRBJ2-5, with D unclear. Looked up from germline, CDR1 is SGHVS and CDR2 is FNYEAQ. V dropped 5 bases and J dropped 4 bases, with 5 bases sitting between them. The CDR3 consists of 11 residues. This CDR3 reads CASSQVETQYF. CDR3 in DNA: TGTGCCAGCAGCCAGGTAGAGACCCAGTACTTC.

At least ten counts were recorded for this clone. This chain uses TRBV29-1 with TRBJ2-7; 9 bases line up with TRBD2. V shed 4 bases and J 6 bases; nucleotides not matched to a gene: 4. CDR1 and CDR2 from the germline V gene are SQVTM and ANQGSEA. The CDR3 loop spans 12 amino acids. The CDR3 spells CSVVLAGSEQYF. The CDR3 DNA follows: TGCAGCGTTGTACTAGCGGGCTCCGAGCAGTACTTC.

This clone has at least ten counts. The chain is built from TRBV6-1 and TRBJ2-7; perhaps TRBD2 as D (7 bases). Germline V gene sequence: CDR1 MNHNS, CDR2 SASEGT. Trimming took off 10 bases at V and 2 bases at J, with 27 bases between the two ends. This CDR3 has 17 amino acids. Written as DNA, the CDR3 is TGTGCCACGGCGACAGGTAAAGGACTAGGAGGAACCTACGAGCAGTACTTC. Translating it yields CATATGKGLGGTYEQYF.

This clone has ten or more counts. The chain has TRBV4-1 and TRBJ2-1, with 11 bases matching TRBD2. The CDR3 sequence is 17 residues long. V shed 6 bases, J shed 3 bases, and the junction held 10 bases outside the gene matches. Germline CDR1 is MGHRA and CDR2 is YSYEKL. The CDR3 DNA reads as TGCGCCAGCAGACAATCTAGCGGGGGGCCGTACTACAATGAGCAGTTCTTC. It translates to CASRQSSGGPYYNEQFF.

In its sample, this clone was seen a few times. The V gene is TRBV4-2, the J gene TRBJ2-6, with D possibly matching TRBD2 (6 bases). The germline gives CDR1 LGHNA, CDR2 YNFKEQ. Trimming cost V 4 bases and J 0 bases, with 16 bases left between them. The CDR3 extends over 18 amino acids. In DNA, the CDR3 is TGTGCCAGCAGCCCAGCCGGGACTGTTAGCTCTGGGGCCAACGTCCTGACTTTC. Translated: CASSPAGTVSSGANVLTF.

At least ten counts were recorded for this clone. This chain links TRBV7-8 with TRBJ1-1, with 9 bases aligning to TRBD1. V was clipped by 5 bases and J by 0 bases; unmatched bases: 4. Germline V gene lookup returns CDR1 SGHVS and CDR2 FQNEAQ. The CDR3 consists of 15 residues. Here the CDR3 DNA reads TGTGCCAGCAGCATACAGGGGGCTGTGAACACTGAAGCTTTCTTT. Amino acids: CASSIQGAVNTEAFF.

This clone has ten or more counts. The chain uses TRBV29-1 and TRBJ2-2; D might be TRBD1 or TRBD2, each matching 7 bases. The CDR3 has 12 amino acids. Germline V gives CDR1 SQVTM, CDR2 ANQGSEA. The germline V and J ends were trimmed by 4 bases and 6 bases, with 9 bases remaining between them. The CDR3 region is CSVAGGAGELFF. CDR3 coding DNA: TGCAGCGTTGCAGGGGGGGCCGGGGAGCTGTTTTTT.

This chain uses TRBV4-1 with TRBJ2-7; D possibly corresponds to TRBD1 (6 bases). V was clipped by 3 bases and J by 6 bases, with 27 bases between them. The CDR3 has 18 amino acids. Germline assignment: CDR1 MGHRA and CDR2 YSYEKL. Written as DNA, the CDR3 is TGCGCCAGCAGCCACGGGCCGCAGACAGGTGGACGAGGAGCCGAGCAGTACTTC. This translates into CASSHGPQTGGRGAEQYF.

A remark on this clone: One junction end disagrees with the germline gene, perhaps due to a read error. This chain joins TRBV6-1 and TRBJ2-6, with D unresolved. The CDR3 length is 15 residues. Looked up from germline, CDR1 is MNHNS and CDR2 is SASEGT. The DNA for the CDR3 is TGTGTCAGCAAGGCGGAACACTCTTGGGCCAACGTCCTGACTTTC. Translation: CVSKAEHSWANVLTF.

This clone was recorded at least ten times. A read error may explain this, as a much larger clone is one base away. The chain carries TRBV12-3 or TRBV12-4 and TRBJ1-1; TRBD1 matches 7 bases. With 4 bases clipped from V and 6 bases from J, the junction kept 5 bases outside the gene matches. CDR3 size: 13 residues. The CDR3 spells CASSCRGLAEAFF. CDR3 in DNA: TGTGCCAGCAGTTGCAGGGGGTTGGCTGAAGCTTTCTTT.

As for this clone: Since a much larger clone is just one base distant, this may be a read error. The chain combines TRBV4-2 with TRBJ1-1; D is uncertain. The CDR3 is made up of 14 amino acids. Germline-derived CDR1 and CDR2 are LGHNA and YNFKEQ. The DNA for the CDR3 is TGTGCCAGCAGCCAAGTGAACGGAAACACTGGAGCTTTCTTT. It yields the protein CASSQVNGNTGAFF.

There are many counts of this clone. The CDR3 coding sequence is TGTGCCAGCAGCTTAGCGGAGGGGTCGTACGAGCAGTACTTC. Encoded protein: CASSLAEGSYEQYF. V usage is TRBV7-9 and J usage is TRBJ2-7, with D perhaps matching TRBD2 (6 bases). This CDR3 has 14 amino acids. Germline V CDR1 and CDR2: SEHNR, FQNEAQ (reference sequence). Trimming took 0 bases from V and 4 from J, leaving 10 bases between them.

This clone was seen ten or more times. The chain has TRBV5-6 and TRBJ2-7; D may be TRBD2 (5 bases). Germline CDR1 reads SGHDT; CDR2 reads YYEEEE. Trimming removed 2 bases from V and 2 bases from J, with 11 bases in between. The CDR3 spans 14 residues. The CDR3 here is CASSFGGPTYEQYF. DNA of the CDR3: TGTGCCAGCAGCTTTGGAGGCCCTACCTACGAGCAGTACTTC.

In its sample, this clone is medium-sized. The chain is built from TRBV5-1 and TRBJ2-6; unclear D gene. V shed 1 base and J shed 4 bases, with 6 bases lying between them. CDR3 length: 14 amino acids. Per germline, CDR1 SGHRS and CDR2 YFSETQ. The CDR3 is CASSLSTGANVLTF. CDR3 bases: TGCGCCAGCAGCTTGTCGACAGGGGCCAACGTCCTGACTTTC.

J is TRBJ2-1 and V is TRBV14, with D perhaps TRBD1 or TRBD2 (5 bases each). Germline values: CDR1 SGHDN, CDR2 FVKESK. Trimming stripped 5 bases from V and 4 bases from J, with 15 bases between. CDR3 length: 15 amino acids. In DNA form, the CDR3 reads TGTGCCAGCAGCTCGAACCGGGACGTATACAATGAGCAGTTCTTC. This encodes CASSSNRDVYNEQFF.

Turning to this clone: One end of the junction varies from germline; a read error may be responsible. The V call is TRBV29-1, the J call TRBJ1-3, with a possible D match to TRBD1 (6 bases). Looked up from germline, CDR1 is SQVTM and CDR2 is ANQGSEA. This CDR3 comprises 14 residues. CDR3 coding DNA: TGCAGAGTTGGAGGAGGGGGTCCTGGAAACACCATATATTTT. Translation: CRVGGGGPGNTIYF.

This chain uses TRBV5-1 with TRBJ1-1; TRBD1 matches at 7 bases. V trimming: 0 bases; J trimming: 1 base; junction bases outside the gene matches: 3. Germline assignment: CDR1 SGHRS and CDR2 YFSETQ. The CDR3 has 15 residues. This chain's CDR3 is CASSLGQGSNTEAFF. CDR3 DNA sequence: TGCGCCAGCAGCTTGGGACAGGGCTCGAACACTGAAGCTTTCTTT.

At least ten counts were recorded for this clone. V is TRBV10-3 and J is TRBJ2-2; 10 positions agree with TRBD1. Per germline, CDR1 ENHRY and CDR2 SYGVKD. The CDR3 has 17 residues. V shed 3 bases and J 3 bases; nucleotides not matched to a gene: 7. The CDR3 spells CAISDYRDRGYTGELFF. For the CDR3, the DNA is TGTGCCATCAGTGACTACCGGGACAGGGGTTACACCGGGGAGCTGTTTTTT.

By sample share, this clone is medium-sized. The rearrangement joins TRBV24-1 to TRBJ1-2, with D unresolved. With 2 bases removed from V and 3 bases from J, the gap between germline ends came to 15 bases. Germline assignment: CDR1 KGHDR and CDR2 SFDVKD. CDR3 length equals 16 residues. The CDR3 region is CATSDSEGGYDYGYTF. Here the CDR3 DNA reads TGTGCCACCAGTGATTCTGAGGGAGGCTACGACTATGGCTACACCTTC.

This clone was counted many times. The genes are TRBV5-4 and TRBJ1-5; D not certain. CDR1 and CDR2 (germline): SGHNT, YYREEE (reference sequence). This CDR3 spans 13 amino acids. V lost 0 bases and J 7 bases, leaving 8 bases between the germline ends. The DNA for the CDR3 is TGTGCCAGCAGCTTGGGCTCGGGACAGCCCCAGCATTTT. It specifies CASSLGSGQPQHF.

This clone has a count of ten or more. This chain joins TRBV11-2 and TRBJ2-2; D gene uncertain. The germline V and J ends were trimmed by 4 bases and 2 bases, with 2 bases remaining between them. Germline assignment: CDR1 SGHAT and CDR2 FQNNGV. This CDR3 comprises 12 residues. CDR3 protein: CASSSNTGELFF. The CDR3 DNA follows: TGTGCCAGCAGCTCAAACACCGGGGAGCTGTTTTTT.

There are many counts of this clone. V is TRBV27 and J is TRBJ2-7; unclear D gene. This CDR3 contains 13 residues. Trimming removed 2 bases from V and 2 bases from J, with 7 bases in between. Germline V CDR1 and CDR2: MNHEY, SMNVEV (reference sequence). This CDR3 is CASSLNSAYEQYF. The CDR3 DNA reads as TGTGCCAGCAGTTTAAACTCGGCCTACGAGCAGTACTTC.

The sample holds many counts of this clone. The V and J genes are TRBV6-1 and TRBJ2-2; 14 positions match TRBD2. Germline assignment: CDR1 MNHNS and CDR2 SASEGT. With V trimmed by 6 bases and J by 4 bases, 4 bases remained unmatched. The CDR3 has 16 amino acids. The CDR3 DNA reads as TGTGCCAGCAGCCGCGGGACTAGCGGGGGCACCGGGGAGCTGTTTTTT. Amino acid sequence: CASSRGTSGGTGELFF.